What follows are 21 T cell receptor beta chains derived from one specimen sequenced in a study of cytomegalovirus exposure and HLA in healthy donors. PCR employed 60 Vbeta and 13 Jbeta primers. Sequencing used immunoSEQ multiplex PCR; TCRdb keeps in-frame clones, though not all of them. This table lists roughly 45,000 clones. The sample consisted of PBMCs. The receptors derive from a woman in her thirties in good health and CMV-seronegative.

The chain combines TRBV2 with TRBJ1-5; the match to TRBD1 covers 7 bases. Trimming cost V 1 base and J 5 bases; bases outside gene matches: 2. The CDR3 runs to 14 residues. Germline assignment: CDR1 SNHLY and CDR2 FYNNEI. The CDR3 is CASSEGTGDQPQHF. Here the CDR3 DNA reads TGTGCCAGCAGTGAAGGTACAGGGGATCAGCCCCAGCATTTT.

This rearrangement joins TRBV5-1 to TRBJ1-1; D is possibly TRBD1 (5 bases). The V end lost 4 bases, the J end lost 2 bases, and 9 bases lay between the germline ends. Germline V gene sequence: CDR1 SGHRS, CDR2 YFSETQ. This CDR3 has 13 amino acids. Here the CDR3 DNA reads TGCGCCAGCAGCCTAGGGGTTAACACTGAAGCTTTCTTT. This translates into CASSLGVNTEAFF.

The chain is built from TRBV2 and TRBJ2-7, with 9 bases matching TRBD1. This CDR3 is built from 15 residues. The junction had 8 bases not matched to a gene; V was cut back by 3 bases and J by 5 bases. Germline V gene data show CDR1 as SNHLY and CDR2 as FYNNEI. The CDR3: CASSESGQGSHEQYF. The DNA of the CDR3 is TGTGCCAGCAGTGAGTCTGGACAGGGGTCACACGAGCAGTACTTC.

The V call is TRBV10-3, the J call TRBJ1-5; TRBD1 matches 8 bases. V was pared by 4 bases and J by 4 bases, with 6 bases of the junction left unmatched. The CDR3 spans 15 residues. Germline lookup yields CDR1 ENHRY and CDR2 SYGVKD. This CDR3 is CAISAGQGRNQPQHF. The DNA for the CDR3 is TGTGCCATCAGTGCCGGACAGGGTCGGAATCAGCCCCAGCATTTT.

CDR3 in DNA: TGCGCCAGCAGCTTAGGACAGAACTCTCATGAAAAACTGTTTTTT. Translating gives CASSLGQNSHEKLFF. The J gene is TRBJ1-4, the V gene TRBV5-1; possibly TRBD1 for D (6 bases). Germline V gene data show CDR1 as SGHRS and CDR2 as YFSETQ. CDR3 length: 15 amino acids. Trimming left V 2 bases short and J 6 bases short, with 14 bases between.

The CDR3 bases are TGTGCCTGGAGCGGACTAGCTCCCAATGAGCAGTTCTTC. It specifies CAWSGLAPNEQFF. The chain combines TRBV30 with TRBJ2-1; 8 bases agree with TRBD2. This CDR3 is built from 13 residues. The ends lost 3 bases at V and 6 bases at J; junction bases unmatched: 4. Germline loops: CDR1 GTSNPN, CDR2 SVGIG (reference sequence).

V gene TRBV5-1 combines with J gene TRBJ2-3; tentative D call: TRBD1 (5 bases). Trimming left V 3 bases short and J 2 bases short, with 7 bases between. Germline V gene data show CDR1 as SGHRS and CDR2 as YFSETQ. The CDR3 is 13 amino acids. CDR3 loop: CASSSGHTDTQYF. As DNA, the CDR3 is TGCGCCAGCAGCTCAGGGCACACAGATACGCAGTATTTT.

The chain carries TRBV18 and TRBJ2-1; possibly TRBD2 for D (5 bases). The CDR3 extends over 15 amino acids. The germline gives CDR1 KGHSH, CDR2 LQKENI. Trimming shortened V by 3 bases and J by 3 bases, and 12 bases separated the two germline ends. CDR3 in amino acids: CASSPREQRYNEQFF. CDR3 nucleotide sequence: TGTGCCAGCTCACCGAGGGAGCAGCGCTACAATGAGCAGTTCTTC.

The chain employs TRBV5-6 and TRBJ2-7; D is unclear. The CDR3 is made up of 13 amino acids. CDR1 and CDR2 (germline): SGHDT, YYEEEE. The ends were cut back, 0 bases at V and 0 bases at J, with 4 bases in the middle. The CDR3 DNA is TGTGCCAGCAGCTTGGGGAGCTCCTACGAGCAGTACTTC. This codes for CASSLGSSYEQYF.

The chain carries TRBV4-3 and TRBJ2-7; D is perhaps TRBD2 (5 bases). CDR3 length equals 15 residues. Trimming took 1 base from V and 3 from J, leaving 13 bases between them. Germline CDR1 is LGHNA and CDR2 is YSLEER. CDR3 in amino acids: CASSQVIGGHYEQYF. In DNA form, the CDR3 reads TGCGCCAGCAGCCAAGTTATCGGCGGGCACTACGAGCAGTACTTC.

The rearrangement uses TRBV4-2 and TRBJ1-2, with TRBD1 identical over 12 bases. Germline lookup yields CDR1 LGHNA and CDR2 YNFKEQ. Germline trimming cut 1 base from V and 7 bases from J; bases unmatched to any gene: 7. This CDR3 region has 16 residues. This CDR3 reads CASSQVSGTGGFGYTF. In DNA, the CDR3 is TGTGCCAGCAGCCAAGTATCCGGGACAGGGGGCTTTGGCTACACCTTC.

This clone is called medium-sized based on its frequency. The same CDR3 arises from other DNA sequences in this sample as well. The chain recombines TRBV4-1 with TRBJ2-1; tentatively, D is TRBD2 (5 bases). The CDR3 contains 12 residues. Trimming pared 1 base from V and 7 bases from J, leaving 5 bases between. CDR1 is MGHRA and CDR2 is YSYEKL in the germline V gene. In DNA form, the CDR3 reads TGCGCCAGCAGCCAAGGCGGGAATGAGCAGTTCTTC. It specifies CASSQGGNEQFF.

The gene calls are TRBV4-1 and TRBJ2-7, with 7 bases identical to TRBD2. Germline V gene data show CDR1 as MGHRA and CDR2 as YSYEKL. Trimming at V came to 6 bases and at J to 3 bases, leaving 11 bases not matched to a gene. This CDR3 spans 15 amino acids. For the CDR3, the DNA is TGCGCCAGCAGACCCCAGGCGGGAGCGAACTACGAGCAGTACTTC. It is translated as CASRPQAGANYEQYF.

V usage is TRBV18 and J usage is TRBJ2-4, with 7 bases identical to TRBD1. V was clipped by 5 bases and J by 4 bases; unmatched bases: 8. The CDR3 is 15 amino acids. CDR1 is KGHSH, CDR2 LQKENI, per germline. The CDR3 sequence: CASSSAGTAKNIQYF. The CDR3 DNA follows: TGTGCCAGCTCATCGGCCGGGACAGCGAAAAACATTCAGTACTTC.

The chain is built from TRBV25-1 and TRBJ1-1; D is unresolved. Between the trimmed V and J ends, which lost 3 bases and 7 bases, there was a span of 9 bases. The CDR3 is 12 residues long. The germline CDR1 and CDR2 sequences are MGHDK and SYGVNS. Written as DNA, the CDR3 is TGTGCCAGCAGTGATGCAGGATTTGAAGCTTTCTTT. This codes for CASSDAGFEAFF. Filled out from reference TRBV25-1 and TRBJ1-1, the complete variable domain reads EADIYQTPRYLVIGTGKKITLECSQTMGHDKMYWYQQDPGMELHLIHYSYGVNSTEKGDLSSESTVSRIRTEHFPLTLESARPSHTSQYLCASSDAGFEAFFGQGTRLTVV.

The chain carries TRBV11-2 and TRBJ2-7, with TRBD1 identical over 7 bases. The CDR3 loop spans 15 amino acids. Germline V lookup: CDR1 SGHAT, CDR2 FQNNGV. V shed 4 bases, J shed 0 bases, and the junction held 6 bases outside the gene matches. The CDR3 sequence: CASSSPTGNSYEQYF. The DNA of the CDR3 is TGTGCCAGCAGCTCCCCGACAGGGAACTCCTACGAGCAGTACTTC. Full variable domain (remainder filled in from reference TRBV11-2 and TRBJ2-7): EAGVAQSPRYKIIEKRQSVAFWCNPISGHATLYWYQQILGQGPKLLIQFQNNGVVDDSQLPKDRFSAERLKGVDSTLKIQPAKLEDSAVYLCASSSPTGNSYEQYFGPGTRLTVT.

The chain employs TRBV15 and TRBJ2-3, with 8 bases fitting TRBD1. With V trimmed by 2 bases and J by 2 bases, 9 bases remained unmatched. CDR3 length: 17 amino acids. Per the germline V gene, CDR1 is LNHNV and CDR2 is YYDKDF (reference sequence). Here the CDR3 reads CATSRLTTGGNTDTQYF. Written as DNA, the CDR3 is TGTGCCACCAGCAGACTCACCACAGGGGGGAACACAGATACGCAGTATTTT.

V and J are TRBV18 and TRBJ2-7; TRBD2 agrees at 9 bases. The CDR3 length is 14 residues. J gave up 2 bases and V 4 bases, and 3 bases lay outside the gene matches. CDR1 is KGHSH, CDR2 LQKENI, per germline. CDR3 DNA: TGTGCCAGCTCACGACTAGCGGACGCCTACGAGCAGTACTTC. Protein product: CASSRLADAYEQYF.

The V gene is TRBV30, the J gene TRBJ2-3; tentatively, D is TRBD2 (5 bases). The germline V and J ends were trimmed by 0 bases and 6 bases, with 7 bases remaining between them. The CDR3 spans 12 residues. Germline CDR1 is GTSNPN and CDR2 is SVGIG (reference sequence). The CDR3 coding sequence is TGTGCCTGGAGTGTGGGCGGGGATACGCAGTATTTT. It yields the protein CAWSVGGDTQYF.

The genes are TRBV9 and TRBJ2-1; 14 positions match TRBD2. This CDR3 is 20 amino acids long. Germline CDR1 SGDLS, CDR2 YYNGEE. Losses at the gene ends were 3 bases for V and 1 base for J; bases not matched to a gene: 12. The chain's CDR3 is CASSALTSGRALSSYNEQFF. The CDR3 region has the DNA TGTGCCAGCAGCGCCCTGACTAGCGGGAGGGCCCTATCTTCCTACAATGAGCAGTTCTTC.

The chain carries TRBV7-6 and TRBJ1-1; no reliable D call. V gave up 2 bases and J gave up 3 bases, with 4 bases separating them. The CDR3 has 12 residues. CDR1 is SGHVS and CDR2 is FNYEAQ in the germline V gene. The CDR3 loop reads CASSLPDTEAFF. For the CDR3, the DNA is TGTGCCAGCAGCTTACCGGACACTGAAGCTTTCTTT.